The rows below give T cell receptor beta chains drawn from one sample of a study of blood T cells in healthy people across ages. One entry per CDR3 protein, called by TCRdb with MiXCR from the 5' RACE reads. This sample has over a million distinct CDR3 sequences, with almost 60% found just once. The sample consisted of blood. The receptors originated from a man in his late teens or twenties in good health. Both conserved end residues are part of each CDR3. The D gene is left open where the match is weak. The listing skips clone size in some rows; elsewhere it reads once, few, many or a size class.

CDR3 protein: CAISALAGEDEQFF
CDR3 DNA: TGTGCCATCAGTGCTCTAGCGGGAGAGGATGAGCAGTTCTTC
clone size: -
J gene: TRBJ2-1
V gene: TRBV10-3
D gene: TRBD2

CDR3 protein: CASSQEPGMRAEAFF
CDR3 DNA: TGTGCCAGCAGCCAAGAACCAGGGATGAGGGCTGAAGCTTTCTTT
clone size: -
J gene: TRBJ1-1
V gene: TRBV4-2
D gene: -

CDR3 protein: CASSLDQGAPMGEQYF
CDR3 DNA: TGCGCCAGCAGCTTGGATCAGGGGGCTCCAATGGGCGAGCAGTACTTC
clone size: -
J gene: TRBJ2-7
V gene: TRBV5-1
D gene: TRBD1

CDR3 protein: CASSILAASTDTQYF
CDR3 DNA: TGTGCCAGCAGCATACTAGCGGCTAGCACAGATACGCAGTATTTT
clone size: -
J gene: TRBJ2-3
V gene: TRBV7-6
D gene: TRBD2

CDR3 protein: CASSAPANYGYTF
CDR3 DNA: TGTGCCAGCTCGGCTCCAGCTAACTATGGCTACACCTTC
clone size: few
J gene: TRBJ1-2
V gene: TRBV25-1
D gene: -

CDR3 protein: CASSLWLADEQFF
CDR3 DNA: TGTGCCAGCAGTTTATGGCTAGCCGATGAGCAGTTCTTC
clone size: -
J gene: TRBJ2-1
V gene: TRBV27
D gene: -

CDR3 protein: CASSSEYRGSYEQYF
CDR3 DNA: TGTGCCAGCAGCTCGGAGTATAGGGGCTCCTACGAGCAGTACTTC
clone size: once
J gene: TRBJ2-7
V gene: TRBV7-2
D gene: -

CDR3 protein: CASSQGPGGSYNEQFF
CDR3 DNA: TGTGCCAGCAGCCAAGGTCCAGGTGGCTCCTACAATGAGCAGTTCTTC
clone size: -
J gene: TRBJ2-1
V gene: TRBV14
D gene: -

CDR3 protein: CASSLGAGGDPDTQYF
CDR3 DNA: TGTGCCAGCAGCTTAGGAGCGGGGGGGGACCCAGATACGCAGTATTTT
clone size: -
J gene: TRBJ2-3
V gene: TRBV7-2
D gene: TRBD2

CDR3 protein: CASSLGTNYNEQFF
CDR3 DNA: TGTGCCAGCAGTTTGGGGACTAACTACAATGAGCAGTTCTTC
clone size: few
J gene: TRBJ2-1
V gene: TRBV12-3/TRBV12-4
D gene: TRBD2

CDR3 protein: CASSLAPESYEQYF
CDR3 DNA: TGTGCCAGCAGCTTAGCTCCTGAGTCCTACGAGCAGTACTTC
clone size: few
J gene: TRBJ2-7
V gene: TRBV7-8
D gene: -

CDR3 protein: CSARNERNVYEQYF
CDR3 DNA: TGCAGTGCTAGAAACGAAAGAAACGTTTACGAGCAGTACTTC
clone size: many
J gene: TRBJ2-7
V gene: TRBV20-1
D gene: -

CDR3 protein: CASSSLRKEGYGYTF
CDR3 DNA: TGTGCCAGCAGTTCCCTTCGAAAGGAGGGCTATGGCTACACCTTC
clone size: -
J gene: TRBJ1-2
V gene: TRBV6-5
D gene: -

CDR3 protein: CAISEQSNEQFF
CDR3 DNA: TGTGCCATCAGTGAGCAGAGCAATGAGCAGTTCTTC
clone size: few
J gene: TRBJ2-1
V gene: TRBV10-3
D gene: -

CDR3 protein: CASSSHRFDEQYF
CDR3 DNA: TGCGCCAGCTCATCTCACAGGTTCGATGAGCAGTACTTC
clone size: -
J gene: TRBJ2-5
V gene: TRBV5-1
D gene: -

CDR3 protein: CASSLDPYNEQFF
CDR3 DNA: TGTGCCAGCAGCTTGGACCCTTACAATGAGCAGTTCTTC
clone size: many
J gene: TRBJ2-1
V gene: TRBV5-1
D gene: -

CDR3 protein: CASSPSPGDQNSYEQYF
CDR3 DNA: TGCGCCAGCAGCCCTTCCCCAGGGGATCAAAACTCCTACGAGCAGTACTTC
clone size: few
J gene: TRBJ2-7
V gene: TRBV4-3
D gene: -

CDR3 protein: CASSLSSGGALTDTQYF
CDR3 DNA: TGTGCCAGCAGCTTATCTAGCGGGGGGGCACTCACAGATACGCAGTATTTT
clone size: -
J gene: TRBJ2-3
V gene: TRBV7-2
D gene: TRBD2

CDR3 protein: CSARKGAGANVLTF
CDR3 DNA: TGCAGTGCTAGGAAGGGGGCTGGGGCCAACGTCCTGACTTTC
clone size: -
J gene: TRBJ2-6
V gene: TRBV20-1
D gene: -

CDR3 protein: CSVEPSRGAPNEQYF
CDR3 DNA: TGCAGCGTTGAACCCTCGAGGGGGGCTCCCAACGAGCAGTACTTC
clone size: -
J gene: TRBJ2-7
V gene: TRBV29-1
D gene: -

CDR3 protein: CASSKAGGVNEQFF
CDR3 DNA: TGTGCCAGCAGTAAAGCGGGGGGAGTCAATGAGCAGTTCTTC
clone size: -
J gene: TRBJ2-1
V gene: TRBV27
D gene: TRBD2

CDR3 protein: CASSDGGHYYGYTF
CDR3 DNA: TGTGCCAGCAGTGACGGGGGTCATTACTATGGCTACACCTTC
clone size: once
J gene: TRBJ1-2
V gene: TRBV6-1
D gene: -

CDR3 protein: CASSRGGSETQYF
CDR3 DNA: TGTGCCAGCAGCCGGGGGGGGAGTGAGACCCAGTACTTC
clone size: many
J gene: TRBJ2-5
V gene: TRBV7-2
D gene: TRBD2

CDR3 protein: CASSLSGSSAYEQFF
CDR3 DNA: TGTGCCAGCAGTCTTTCCGGCAGCAGTGCATACGAGCAGTTCTTC
clone size: -
J gene: TRBJ2-1
V gene: TRBV7-9
D gene: -

CDR3 protein: CASQGEQGSYGYTF
CDR3 DNA: TGTGCCAGCCAGGGGGAACAGGGCAGCTATGGCTACACCTTC
clone size: -
J gene: TRBJ1-2
V gene: TRBV21-1
D gene: -

CDR3 protein: CASSLPRARQETQYF
CDR3 DNA: TGTGCCAGCAGCTTACCGAGGGCCAGACAAGAGACCCAGTACTTC
clone size: -
J gene: TRBJ2-5
V gene: TRBV7-2
D gene: -

CDR3 protein: CASSLSPQLTAYEQYF
CDR3 DNA: TGTGCCAGCAGTTTATCGCCCCAGCTCACGGCCTACGAGCAGTACTTC
clone size: -
J gene: TRBJ2-7
V gene: TRBV27
D gene: -

CDR3 protein: CASSALADYNEQFF
CDR3 DNA: TGCGCCAGCAGTGCACTAGCGGACTACAATGAGCAGTTCTTC
clone size: -
J gene: TRBJ2-1
V gene: TRBV10-2
D gene: TRBD2

CDR3 protein: CASSSLGTGGTDTQYF
CDR3 DNA: TGTGCCAGCAGCTCTCTTGGGACAGGGGGCACAGATACGCAGTATTTT
clone size: once
J gene: TRBJ2-3
V gene: TRBV11-2
D gene: TRBD1

CDR3 protein: CASSYGYRGGDYEQYF
CDR3 DNA: TGTGCCAGCAGTTACGGATACAGGGGTGGGGACTACGAGCAGTACTTC
clone size: -
J gene: TRBJ2-7
V gene: TRBV6-6
D gene: TRBD1

CDR3 protein: CASSRGQGHNEQFF
CDR3 DNA: TGTGCCAGCAGCCGCGGACAGGGACACAATGAGCAGTTCTTC
clone size: -
J gene: TRBJ2-1
V gene: TRBV3-1
D gene: TRBD1

CDR3 protein: CASRFRTLSDTQYF
CDR3 DNA: TGTGCCAGCAGATTCCGGACACTGTCAGATACGCAGTATTTT
clone size: few
J gene: TRBJ2-3
V gene: TRBV28
D gene: -

CDR3 protein: CASSLEWAGQETQYF
CDR3 DNA: TGTGCCAGCAGCTTAGAGTGGGCGGGGCAAGAGACCCAGTACTTC
clone size: few
J gene: TRBJ2-5
V gene: TRBV7-2
D gene: -

CDR3 protein: CASGGGTDKETQYF
CDR3 DNA: TGCGCCAGCGGGGGGGGAACGGATAAAGAGACCCAGTACTTC
clone size: -
J gene: TRBJ2-5
V gene: TRBV5-1
D gene: TRBD2

CDR3 protein: CASSLTPYGYTF
CDR3 DNA: TGTGCCAGCAGTTTAACTCCTTATGGCTACACCTTC
clone size: few
J gene: TRBJ1-2
V gene: TRBV28
D gene: -

CDR3 protein: CASSEGQGVDSPLHF
CDR3 DNA: TGTGCCAGCAGTGAAGGACAGGGGGTCGATTCACCCCTCCACTTT
clone size: once
J gene: TRBJ1-6
V gene: TRBV25-1
D gene: TRBD1

CDR3 protein: CASSMSSYNEQYF
CDR3 DNA: TGTGCCAGCAGCATGAGCTCCTACAATGAGCAGTACTTC
clone size: -
J gene: TRBJ2-7
V gene: TRBV7-9
D gene: -

CDR3 protein: CASDRSTDTQYF
CDR3 DNA: TGTGCCAGCGATCGGAGCACAGATACGCAGTATTTT
clone size: once
J gene: TRBJ2-3
V gene: TRBV2
D gene: -

CDR3 protein: CSASGLAEIIAKNIQYF
CDR3 DNA: TGCAGTGCCTCGGGACTAGCGGAAATCATAGCCAAAAACATTCAGTACTTC
clone size: -
J gene: TRBJ2-4
V gene: TRBV20-1
D gene: TRBD2

CDR3 protein: CASSFGLAGKEQYF
CDR3 DNA: TGTGCCAGCAGTTTTGGTCTAGCGGGGAAGGAGCAGTACTTC
clone size: -
J gene: TRBJ2-7
V gene: TRBV27
D gene: TRBD2